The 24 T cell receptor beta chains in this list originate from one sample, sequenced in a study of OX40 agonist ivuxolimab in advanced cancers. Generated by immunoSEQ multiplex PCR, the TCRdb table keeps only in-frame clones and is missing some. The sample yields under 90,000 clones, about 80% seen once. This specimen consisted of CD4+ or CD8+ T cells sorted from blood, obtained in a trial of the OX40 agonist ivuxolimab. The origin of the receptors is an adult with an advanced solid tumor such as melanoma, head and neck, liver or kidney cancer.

CDR3 in DNA: TGTGCCTGGAGGCGGGGGCCCGCAACTAATGAAAAACTGTTTTTT. Amino acids: CAWRRGPATNEKLFF. This chain uses TRBV30 with TRBJ1-4; TRBD1 might be the D (6 bases). The CDR3 spans 15 residues. With 3 bases removed from V and 0 bases from J, the gap between germline ends came to 11 bases. In germline, CDR1 is GTSNPN, CDR2 SVGIG (reference sequence).

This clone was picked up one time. The CDR3 here is CASSMEDRPYGYTF. The CDR3 DNA reads TGTGCCAGTAGTATGGAGGACAGGCCCTATGGCTACACCTTC. This chain links TRBV19 with TRBJ1-2; 7 bases fit TRBD1. The CDR3 contains 14 residues. CDR1 is LNHDA and CDR2 is SQIVND in the germline V gene (reference sequence). V was pared by 3 bases and J by 4 bases, with 5 bases of the junction left unmatched.

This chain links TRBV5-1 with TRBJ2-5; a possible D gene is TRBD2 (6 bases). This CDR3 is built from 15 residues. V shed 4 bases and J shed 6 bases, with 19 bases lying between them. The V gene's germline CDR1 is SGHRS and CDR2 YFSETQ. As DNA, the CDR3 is TGCGCCAGCAGCGCGACCGGGACTGGGGAAAAGACCCAGTACTTC. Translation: CASSATGTGEKTQYF.

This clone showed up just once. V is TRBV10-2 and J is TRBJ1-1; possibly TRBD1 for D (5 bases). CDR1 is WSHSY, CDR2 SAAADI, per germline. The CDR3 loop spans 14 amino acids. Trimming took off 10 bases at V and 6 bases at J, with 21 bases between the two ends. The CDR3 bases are TGCGCCACCAGGGAAGAGGGCGCCAAGGCTGAAGCTTTCTTT. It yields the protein CATREEGAKAEAFF.

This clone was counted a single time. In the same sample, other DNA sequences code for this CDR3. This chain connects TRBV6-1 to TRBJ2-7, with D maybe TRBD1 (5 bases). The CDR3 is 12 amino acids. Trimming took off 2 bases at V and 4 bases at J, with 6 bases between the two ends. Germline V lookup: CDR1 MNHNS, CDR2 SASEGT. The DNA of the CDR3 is TGTGCCAGCAGTGAAAGGGGTTACGAGCAGTACTTC. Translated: CASSERGYEQYF.

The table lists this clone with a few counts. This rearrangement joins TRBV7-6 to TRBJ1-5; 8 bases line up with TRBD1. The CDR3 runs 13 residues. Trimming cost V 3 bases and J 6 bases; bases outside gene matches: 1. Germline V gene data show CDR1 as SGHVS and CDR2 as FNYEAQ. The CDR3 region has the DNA TGTGCCAGCAGCTTCGGGACAGGTCAGCCCCAGCATTTT. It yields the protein CASSFGTGQPQHF.

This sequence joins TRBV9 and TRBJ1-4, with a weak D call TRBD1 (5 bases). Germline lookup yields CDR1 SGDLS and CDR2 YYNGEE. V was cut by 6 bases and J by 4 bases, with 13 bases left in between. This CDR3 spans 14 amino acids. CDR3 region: CASKSGTGNEKLFF. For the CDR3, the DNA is TGTGCCAGCAAATCCGGGACGGGTAATGAAAAACTGTTTTTT.

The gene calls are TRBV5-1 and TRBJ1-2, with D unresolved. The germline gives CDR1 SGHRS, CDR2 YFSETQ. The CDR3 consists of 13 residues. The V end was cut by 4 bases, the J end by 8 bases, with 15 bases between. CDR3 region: CASSPPRPEGYTF. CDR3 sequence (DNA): TGCGCCAGCAGCCCGCCCCGGCCGGAGGGCTACACCTTC.

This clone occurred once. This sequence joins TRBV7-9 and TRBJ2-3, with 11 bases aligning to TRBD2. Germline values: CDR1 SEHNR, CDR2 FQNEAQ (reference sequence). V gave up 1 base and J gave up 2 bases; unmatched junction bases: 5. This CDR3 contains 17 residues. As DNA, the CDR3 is TGTGCCAGCAGCTTAGGACGACTAGCGGGGAACACAGATACGCAGTATTTT. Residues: CASSLGRLAGNTDTQYF.

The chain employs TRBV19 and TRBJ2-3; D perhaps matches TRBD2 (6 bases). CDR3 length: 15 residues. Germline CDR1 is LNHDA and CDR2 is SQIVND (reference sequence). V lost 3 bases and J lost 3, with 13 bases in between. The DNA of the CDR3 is TGTGCCAGTAGTATTTTCCGGGGGTTGACAGATACGCAGTATTTT. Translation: CASSIFRGLTDTQYF. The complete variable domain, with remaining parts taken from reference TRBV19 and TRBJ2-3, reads DGGITQSPKYLFRKEGQNVTLSCEQNLNHDAMYWYRQDPGQGLRLIYYSQIVNDFQKGDIAEGYSVSREKKESFPLTVTSAQKNPTAFYLCASSIFRGLTDTQYFGPGTRLTVL.

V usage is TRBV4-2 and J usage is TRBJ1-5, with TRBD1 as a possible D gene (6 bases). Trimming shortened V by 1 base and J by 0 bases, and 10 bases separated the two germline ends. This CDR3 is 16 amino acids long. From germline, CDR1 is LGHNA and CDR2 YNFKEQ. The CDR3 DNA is TGTGCCAGCAGCCAAGGAGGGACAAATAGCAATCAGCCCCAGCATTTT. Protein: CASSQGGTNSNQPQHF.

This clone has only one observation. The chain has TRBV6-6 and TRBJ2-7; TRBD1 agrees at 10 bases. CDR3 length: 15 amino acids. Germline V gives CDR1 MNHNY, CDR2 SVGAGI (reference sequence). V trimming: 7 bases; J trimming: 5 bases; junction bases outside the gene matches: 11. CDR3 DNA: TGTGCCAGCAATCTACTGGGACAGGGGTACCACGAGCAGTACTTC. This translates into CASNLLGQGYHEQYF.

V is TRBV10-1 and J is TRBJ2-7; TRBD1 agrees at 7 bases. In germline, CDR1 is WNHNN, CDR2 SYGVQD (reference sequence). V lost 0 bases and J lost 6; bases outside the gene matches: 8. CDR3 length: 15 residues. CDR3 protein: CASSESRQGGGEQYF. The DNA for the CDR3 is TGCGCCAGCAGTGAGTCGAGACAGGGTGGTGGCGAGCAGTACTTC.

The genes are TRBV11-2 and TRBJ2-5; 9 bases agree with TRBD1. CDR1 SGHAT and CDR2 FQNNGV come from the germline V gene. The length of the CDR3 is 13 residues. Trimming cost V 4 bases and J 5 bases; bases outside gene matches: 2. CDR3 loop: CASSSDRGETQYF. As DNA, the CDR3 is TGTGCCAGCAGCTCCGACAGGGGGGAGACCCAGTACTTC.

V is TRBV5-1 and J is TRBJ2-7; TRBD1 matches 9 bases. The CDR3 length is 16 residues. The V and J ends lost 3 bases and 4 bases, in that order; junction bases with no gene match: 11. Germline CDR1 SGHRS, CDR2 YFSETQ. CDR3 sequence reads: CASSSARDRENYEQYF. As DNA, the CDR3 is TGCGCCAGCAGCTCCGCTCGGGACAGGGAAAATTACGAGCAGTACTTC.

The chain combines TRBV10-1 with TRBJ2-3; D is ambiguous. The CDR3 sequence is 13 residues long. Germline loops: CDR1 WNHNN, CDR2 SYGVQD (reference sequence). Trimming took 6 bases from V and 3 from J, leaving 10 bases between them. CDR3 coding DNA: TGCGCCAGCAGCCTAGGTCTTACAGATACGCAGTATTTT. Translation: CASSLGLTDTQYF.

CDR3 nucleotide sequence: TGTGCCAGCAGCTCAGGGGGTCAGCCCCAGCATTTT. Translation gives CASSSGGQPQHF. V is TRBV7-9 and J is TRBJ1-5; 7 bases match TRBD1. Germline V gives CDR1 SEHNR, CDR2 FQNEAQ (reference sequence). The CDR3 spans 12 residues. J lost 6 bases, V lost 4 bases, and 0 bases had no gene match.

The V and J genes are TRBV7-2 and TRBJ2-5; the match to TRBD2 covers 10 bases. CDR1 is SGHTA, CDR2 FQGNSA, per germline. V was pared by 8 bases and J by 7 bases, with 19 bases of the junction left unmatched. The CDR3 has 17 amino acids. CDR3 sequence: CASSRVPGTSARGTQYF. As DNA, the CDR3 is TGTGCCAGCTCTAGGGTCCCCGGGACTAGCGCACGGGGGACCCAGTACTTC.

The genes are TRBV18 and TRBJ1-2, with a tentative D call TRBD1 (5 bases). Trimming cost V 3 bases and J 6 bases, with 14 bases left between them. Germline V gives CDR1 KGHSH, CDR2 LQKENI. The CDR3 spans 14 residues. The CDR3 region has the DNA TGTGCCAGCTCACCGACAGCTGTTTTTGATGGCTACACCTTC. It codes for CASSPTAVFDGYTF.

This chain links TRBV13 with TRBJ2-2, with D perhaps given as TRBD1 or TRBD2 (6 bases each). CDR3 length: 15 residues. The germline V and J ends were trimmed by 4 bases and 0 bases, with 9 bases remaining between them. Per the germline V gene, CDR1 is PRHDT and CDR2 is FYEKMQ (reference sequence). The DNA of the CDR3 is TGTGCCAGCAGCTACGGGGGCCCGAACACCGGGGAGCTGTTTTTT. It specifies CASSYGGPNTGELFF.

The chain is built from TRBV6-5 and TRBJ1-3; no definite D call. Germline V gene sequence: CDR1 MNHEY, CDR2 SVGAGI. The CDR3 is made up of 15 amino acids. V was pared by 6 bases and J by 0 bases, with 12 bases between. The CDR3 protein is CASRSQEISGNTIYF. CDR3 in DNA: TGTGCCAGCAGATCCCAGGAGATCTCTGGAAACACCATATATTTT.

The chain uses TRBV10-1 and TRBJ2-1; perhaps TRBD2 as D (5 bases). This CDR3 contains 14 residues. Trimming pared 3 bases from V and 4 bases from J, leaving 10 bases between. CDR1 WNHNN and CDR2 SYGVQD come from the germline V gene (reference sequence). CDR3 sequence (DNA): TGCGCCAGCAGTGAAGGAGGTCCTTACAATGAGCAGTTCTTC. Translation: CASSEGGPYNEQFF.

This chain's CDR3 is CASSQSGGGNIQYF. CDR3 in DNA: TGTGCCAGTAGTCAGTCAGGGGGCGGGAACATTCAGTACTTC. The V call is TRBV19, the J call TRBJ2-4, with TRBD1 matching over 8 bases. In germline, CDR1 is LNHDA, CDR2 SQIVND (reference sequence). The CDR3 loop spans 14 amino acids. Trimming removed 5 bases from V and 7 bases from J; junction bases left unmatched: 7.

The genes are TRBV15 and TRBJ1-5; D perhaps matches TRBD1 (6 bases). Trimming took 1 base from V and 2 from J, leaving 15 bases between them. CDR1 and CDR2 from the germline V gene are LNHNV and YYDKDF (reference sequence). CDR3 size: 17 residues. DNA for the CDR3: TGTGCCACCAGCAGAGTGCAGGGGCATAGGGGCAATCAGCCCCAGCATTTT. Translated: CATSRVQGHRGNQPQHF.